Described below is a single TCR beta chain sequence and its context. The data derive from a study of PD-L1 blockade in urothelial cancer. Looking at the study overall: Patients took up atezolizumab in 2014 at 1,200 mg intravenously every 3 weeks. Timepoints chosen for blood analysis were 3 weeks (second dose) and 6 weeks after treatment start.

The germline CDR1 and CDR2 sequences are MNHNS and SASEGT. The V end lost 1 base, the J end lost 2 bases, and 12 bases lay between the germline ends. CDR3 size: 15 residues. TCRdb's copy holds only in-frame clones and misses some; the assay was immunoSEQ multiplex PCR. The sample includes about 38,000 clones, around 89% of them seen just once. Locally advanced or metastatic urothelial carcinoma affected the patients. The source of this sequence is a man aged 55 to 70 with urothelial cancer. The chain employs TRBV6-1 and TRBJ2-7; the D gene is possibly TRBD2 (6 bases). This specimen consisted of PBMCs, obtained around atezolizumab (anti-PD-L1) treatment. CDR3 residues: CASSEDPGVPYEQYF. The CDR3 region has the DNA TGTGCCAGCAGTGAAGATCCGGGAGTACCCTACGAGCAGTACTTC.